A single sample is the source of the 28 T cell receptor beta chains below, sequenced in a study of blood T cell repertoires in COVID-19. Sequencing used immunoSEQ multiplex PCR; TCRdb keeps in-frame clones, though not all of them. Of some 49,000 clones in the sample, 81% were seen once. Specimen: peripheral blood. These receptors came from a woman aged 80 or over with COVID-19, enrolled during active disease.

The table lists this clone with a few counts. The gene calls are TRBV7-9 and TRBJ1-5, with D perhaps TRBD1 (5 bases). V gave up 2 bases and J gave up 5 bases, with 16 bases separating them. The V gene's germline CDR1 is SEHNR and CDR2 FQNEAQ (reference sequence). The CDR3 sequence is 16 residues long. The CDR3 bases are TGTGCCAGCAGCTTATATCCCGCCCCGGGGGATCAGCCCCAGCATTTT. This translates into CASSLYPAPGDQPQHF.

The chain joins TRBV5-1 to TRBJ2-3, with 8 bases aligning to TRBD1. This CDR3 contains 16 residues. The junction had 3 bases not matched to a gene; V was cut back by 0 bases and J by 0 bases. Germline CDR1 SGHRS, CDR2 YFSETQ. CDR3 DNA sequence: TGCGCCAGCAGCTTGGATGGACAGGGTAGCACAGATACGCAGTATTTT. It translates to CASSLDGQGSTDTQYF. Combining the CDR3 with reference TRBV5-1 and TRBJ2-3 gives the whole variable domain KAGVTQTPRYLIKTRGQQVTLSCSPISGHRSVSWYQQTPGQGLQFLFEYFSETQRNKGNFPGRFSGRQFSNSRSEMNVSTLELGDSALYLCASSLDGQGSTDTQYFGPGTRLTVL.

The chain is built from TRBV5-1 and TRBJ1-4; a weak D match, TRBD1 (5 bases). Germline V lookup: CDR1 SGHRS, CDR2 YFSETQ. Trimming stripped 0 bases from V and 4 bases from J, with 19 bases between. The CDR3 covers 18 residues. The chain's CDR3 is CASSLAPGGAGLNEKLFF. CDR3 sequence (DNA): TGCGCCAGCAGCTTGGCCCCCGGGGGTGCAGGACTTAATGAAAAACTGTTTTTT.

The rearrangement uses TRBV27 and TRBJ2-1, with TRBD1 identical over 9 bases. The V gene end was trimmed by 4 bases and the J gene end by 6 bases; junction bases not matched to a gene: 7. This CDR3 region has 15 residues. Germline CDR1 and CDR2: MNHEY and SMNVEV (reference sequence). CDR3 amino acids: CASSSRDRVFNEQFF. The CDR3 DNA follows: TGTGCCAGCAGTTCCCGGGACAGGGTTTTCAATGAGCAGTTCTTC.

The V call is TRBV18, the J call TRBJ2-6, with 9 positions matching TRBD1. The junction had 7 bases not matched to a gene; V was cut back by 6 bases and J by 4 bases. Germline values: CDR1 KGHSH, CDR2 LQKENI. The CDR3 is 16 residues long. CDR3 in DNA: TGTGCCAGCTCTCAACAGGGGGCCGGCGGGGCCAACGTCCTGACTTTC. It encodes CASSQQGAGGANVLTF.

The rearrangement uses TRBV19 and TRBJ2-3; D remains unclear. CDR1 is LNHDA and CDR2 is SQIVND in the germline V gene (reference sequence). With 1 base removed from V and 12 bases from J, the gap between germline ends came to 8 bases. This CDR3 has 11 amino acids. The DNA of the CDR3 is TGTGCCAGTAGTATAGGGGCCCTACAGTATTTT. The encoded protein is CASSIGALQYF.

DNA of the CDR3: TGCGCCAGCAGCCAGAAAGCGGGAGCTGGCGAGCAGTACTTC. Translated, it gives CASSQKAGAGEQYF. The chain is built from TRBV4-1 and TRBJ2-7, with 8 bases matching TRBD2. V was pared by 3 bases and J by 6 bases, with 7 bases of the junction left unmatched. The germline V gene encodes CDR1 MGHRA and CDR2 YSYEKL. The CDR3 length is 14 residues.

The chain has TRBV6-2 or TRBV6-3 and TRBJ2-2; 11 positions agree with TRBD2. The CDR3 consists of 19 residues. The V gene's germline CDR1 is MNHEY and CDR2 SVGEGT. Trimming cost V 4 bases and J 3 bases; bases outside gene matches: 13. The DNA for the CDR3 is TGTGCCAGCAGTTCCACGTTCGATAGCGGGAGGGCCTACACCGGGGAGCTGTTTTTT. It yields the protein CASSSTFDSGRAYTGELFF.

The CDR3 DNA reads TGTGCCAGCACTTCTAGCGTAGCCTACAATGAGCAGTTCTTC. Protein sequence: CASTSSVAYNEQFF. The chain joins TRBV28 to TRBJ2-1, with TRBD2 as a possible D gene (6 bases). CDR3 size: 14 residues. Germline V lookup: CDR1 MDHEN, CDR2 SYDVKM. V lost 7 bases and J lost 2, with 12 bases in between. The complete variable domain, with remaining parts taken from reference TRBV28 and TRBJ2-1, reads DVKVTQSSRYLVKRTGEKVFLECVQDMDHENMFWYRQDPGLGLRLIYFSYDVKMKEKGDIPEGYSVSREKKERFSLILESASTNQTSMYLCASTSSVAYNEQFFGPGTRLTVL.

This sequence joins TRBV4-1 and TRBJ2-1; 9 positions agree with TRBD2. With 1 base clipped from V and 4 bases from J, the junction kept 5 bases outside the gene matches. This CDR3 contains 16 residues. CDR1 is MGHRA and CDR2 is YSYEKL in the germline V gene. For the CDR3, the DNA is TGCGCCAGCAGCCAAGTAGGTAGCGGGAGTTACAATGAGCAGTTCTTC. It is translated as CASSQVGSGSYNEQFF.

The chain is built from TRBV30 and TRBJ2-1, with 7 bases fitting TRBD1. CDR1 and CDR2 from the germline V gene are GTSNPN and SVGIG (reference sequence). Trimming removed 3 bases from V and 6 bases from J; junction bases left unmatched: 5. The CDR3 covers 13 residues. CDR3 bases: TGTGCCTGGAGAACGACAGGGATCAATGAGCAGTTCTTC. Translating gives CAWRTTGINEQFF. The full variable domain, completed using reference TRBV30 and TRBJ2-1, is SQTIHQWPATLVQPVGSPLSLECTVEGTSNPNLYWYRQAAGRGLQLLFYSVGIGQISSEVPQNLSASRPQDRQFILSSKKLLLSDSGFYLCAWRTTGINEQFFGPGTRLTVL.

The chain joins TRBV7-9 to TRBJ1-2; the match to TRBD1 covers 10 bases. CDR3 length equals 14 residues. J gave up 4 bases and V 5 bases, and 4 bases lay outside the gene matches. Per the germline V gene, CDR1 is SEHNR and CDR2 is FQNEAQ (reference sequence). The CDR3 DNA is TGTGCCAGCAGCACTGGACAGGGGGGCTATGGCTACACCTTC. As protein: CASSTGQGGYGYTF.

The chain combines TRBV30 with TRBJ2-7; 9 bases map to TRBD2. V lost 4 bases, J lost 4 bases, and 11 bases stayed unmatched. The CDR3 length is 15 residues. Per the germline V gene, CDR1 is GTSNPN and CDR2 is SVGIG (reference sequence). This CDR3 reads CAWTRLAARGYEQYF. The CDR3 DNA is TGTGCCTGGACCAGACTAGCGGCCCGAGGATACGAGCAGTACTTC.

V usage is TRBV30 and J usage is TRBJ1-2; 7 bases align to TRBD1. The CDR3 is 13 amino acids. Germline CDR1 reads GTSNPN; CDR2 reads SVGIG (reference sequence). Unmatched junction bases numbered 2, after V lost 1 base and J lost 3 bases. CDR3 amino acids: CAWSEQGYYGYTF. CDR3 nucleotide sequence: TGTGCCTGGAGTGAACAGGGGTACTATGGCTACACCTTC. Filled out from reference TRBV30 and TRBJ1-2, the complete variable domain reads SQTIHQWPATLVQPVGSPLSLECTVEGTSNPNLYWYRQAAGRGLQLLFYSVGIGQISSEVPQNLSASRPQDRQFILSSKKLLLSDSGFYLCAWSEQGYYGYTFGSGTRLTVV.

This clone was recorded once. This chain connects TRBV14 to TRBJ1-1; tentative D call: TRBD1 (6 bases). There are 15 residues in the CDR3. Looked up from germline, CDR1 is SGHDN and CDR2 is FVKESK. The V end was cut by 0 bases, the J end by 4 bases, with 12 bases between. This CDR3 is CASSQDAGAGTEAFF. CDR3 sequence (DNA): TGTGCCAGCAGCCAAGACGCGGGGGCGGGCACTGAAGCTTTCTTT.

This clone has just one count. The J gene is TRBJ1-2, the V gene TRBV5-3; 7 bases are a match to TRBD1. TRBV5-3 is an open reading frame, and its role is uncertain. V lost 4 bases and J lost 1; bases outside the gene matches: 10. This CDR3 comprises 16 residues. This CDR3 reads CARSPSDRDLNYGYTF. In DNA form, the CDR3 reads TGTGCCAGAAGCCCATCCGACAGGGACCTTAACTATGGCTACACCTTC.

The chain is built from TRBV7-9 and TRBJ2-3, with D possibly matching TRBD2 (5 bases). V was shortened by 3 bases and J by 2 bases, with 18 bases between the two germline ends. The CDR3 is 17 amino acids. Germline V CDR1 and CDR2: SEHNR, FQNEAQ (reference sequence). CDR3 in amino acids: CASSFVRRQDFTDTQYF. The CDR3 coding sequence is TGTGCCAGCAGCTTCGTCCGAAGGCAGGACTTCACAGATACGCAGTATTTT.

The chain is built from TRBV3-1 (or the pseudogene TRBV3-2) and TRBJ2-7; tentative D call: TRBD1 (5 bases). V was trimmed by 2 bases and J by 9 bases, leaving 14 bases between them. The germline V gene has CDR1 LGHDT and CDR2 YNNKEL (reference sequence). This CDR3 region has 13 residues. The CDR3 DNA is TGTGCCAGCAGCCAACTCGTGGGGCTAGGGCAGTACTTC. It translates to CASSQLVGLGQYF.

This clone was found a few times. The chain's CDR3 is CACSQGAGYGYTF. For the CDR3, the DNA is TGTGCCTGTTCACAGGGGGCAGGCTATGGCTACACCTTC. The V gene is TRBV30, the J gene TRBJ1-2, with TRBD1 identical over 9 bases. J was trimmed by 4 bases and V by 6 bases; bases with no gene match: 6. Per germline, CDR1 GTSNPN and CDR2 SVGIG (reference sequence). The CDR3 covers 13 residues.

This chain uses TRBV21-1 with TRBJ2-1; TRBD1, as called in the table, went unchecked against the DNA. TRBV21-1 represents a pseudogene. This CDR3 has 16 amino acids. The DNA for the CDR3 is TGTGCCAGCAGCAAAGAGGCAGGGTCCACCTACAATGAGCAGTTCTTC. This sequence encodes CASSKEAGSTYNEQFF.

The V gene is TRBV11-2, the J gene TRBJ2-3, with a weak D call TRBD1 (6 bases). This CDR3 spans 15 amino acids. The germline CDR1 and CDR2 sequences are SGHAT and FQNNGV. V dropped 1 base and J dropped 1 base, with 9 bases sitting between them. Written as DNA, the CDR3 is TGTGCCAGCAGCTTAGGCAGGGGAGGCACAGATACGCAGTATTTT. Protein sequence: CASSLGRGGTDTQYF.

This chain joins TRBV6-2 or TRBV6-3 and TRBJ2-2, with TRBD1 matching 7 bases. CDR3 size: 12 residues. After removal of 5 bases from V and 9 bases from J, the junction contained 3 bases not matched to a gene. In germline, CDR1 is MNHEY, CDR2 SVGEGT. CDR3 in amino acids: CASSLQGWELFF. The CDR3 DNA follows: TGTGCCAGCAGTCTACAGGGGTGGGAGCTGTTTTTT.

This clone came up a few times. This CDR3 reads CASSQDGAGGGTDTQYF. CDR3 nucleotide sequence: TGCGCCAGCAGCCAAGATGGGGCAGGGGGAGGCACAGATACGCAGTATTTT. The chain employs TRBV4-1 and TRBJ2-3; TRBD1 agrees at 7 bases. This CDR3 has 17 residues. V dropped 0 bases and J dropped 1; count of bases not matched to a gene: 7. Germline CDR1 reads MGHRA; CDR2 reads YSYEKL.

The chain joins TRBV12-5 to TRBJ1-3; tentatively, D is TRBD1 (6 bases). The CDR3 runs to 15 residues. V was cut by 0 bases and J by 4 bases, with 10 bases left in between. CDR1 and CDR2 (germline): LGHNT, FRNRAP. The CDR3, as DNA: TGTGCTAGTGGTTTGGTACAGGGACGGGGAAACACCATATATTTT. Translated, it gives CASGLVQGRGNTIYF. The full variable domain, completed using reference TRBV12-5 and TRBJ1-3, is DARVTQTPRHKVTEMGQEVTMRCQPILGHNTVFWYRQTMMQGLELLAYFRNRAPLDDSGMPKDRFSAEMPDATLATLKIQPSEPRDSAVYFCASGLVQGRGNTIYFGEGSWLTVV.

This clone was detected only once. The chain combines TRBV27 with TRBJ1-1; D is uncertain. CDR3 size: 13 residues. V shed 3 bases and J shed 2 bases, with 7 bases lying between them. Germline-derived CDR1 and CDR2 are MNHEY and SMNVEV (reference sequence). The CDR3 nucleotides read TGTGCCAGCAGTTTTCGGGGAAACACTGAAGCTTTCTTT. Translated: CASSFRGNTEAFF.

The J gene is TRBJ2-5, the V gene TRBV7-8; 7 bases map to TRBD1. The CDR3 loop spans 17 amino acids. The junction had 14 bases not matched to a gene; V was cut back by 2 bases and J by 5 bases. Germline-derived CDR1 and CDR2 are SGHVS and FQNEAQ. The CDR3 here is CASSLRNRGKVGETQYF. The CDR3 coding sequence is TGTGCCAGCAGCTTAAGAAACAGGGGAAAGGTTGGGGAGACCCAGTACTTC.

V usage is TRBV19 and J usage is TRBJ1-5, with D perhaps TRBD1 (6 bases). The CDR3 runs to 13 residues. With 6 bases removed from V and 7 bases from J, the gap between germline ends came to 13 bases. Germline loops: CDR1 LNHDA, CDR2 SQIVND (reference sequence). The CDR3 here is CASRQGTGQPQHF. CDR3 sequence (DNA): TGTGCCAGTAGACAGGGAACGGGACAGCCCCAGCATTTT.

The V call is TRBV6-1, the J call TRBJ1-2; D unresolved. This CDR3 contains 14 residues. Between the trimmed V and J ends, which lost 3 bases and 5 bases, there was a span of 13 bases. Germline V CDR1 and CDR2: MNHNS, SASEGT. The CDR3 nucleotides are TGTGCCAGCAGTGAGGCTGGGGAGGCGTATGGCTACACCTTC. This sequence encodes CASSEAGEAYGYTF.